What follows describes a single TCR beta chain. This record comes from a study of T-cell memory formation after mild COVID-19. Germline V gives CDR1 DFQATT, CDR2 SNEGSKA (reference sequence). The CDR3 extends over 12 amino acids. V was cut by 2 bases and J by 5 bases, with 9 bases left in between. Via MiXCR, TCRdb re-called the 5' RACE reads, giving one row per CDR3 protein. The data show a few hundred thousand distinct CDR3 sequences, with approximately 8% seen just once and approximately 22% held by the top ten. The TCR comes from a man younger than 35 who had mild COVID-19 (a few samples of this study predate the infection). Cell type and time point are not known. What was sequenced was PBMCs or a T cell subset sorted from them (not recorded which). This rearrangement joins TRBV20-1 to TRBJ2-5; D is unclear. The DNA for the CDR3 is TGCAGTGCTAGAACCTTAGTGGAGACCCAGTACTTC. Its translation: CSARTLVETQYF.